One and the same sample provided the 28 T cell receptor beta chains below, sequenced in a study of T cells in Graves' hyperthyroidism and ophthalmopathy. TCR beta CDR3 regions were amplified from RNA. The TCR CDR3 was amplified in a first-round RT-PCR using the HTBI primer set. TCRdb independently ran MiXCR on the multiplex PCR reads; one entry per CDR3 protein. The repertoire holds about 700,000 distinct CDR3 sequences, with approximately 14% as singletons. The sample taken for sequencing was blood. The source of these receptors is a young woman with Graves' hyperthyroidism.

This clonotype was picked up a small number of times. V and J are TRBV28 and TRBJ2-5; 9 nucleotides line up with TRBD1. Germline-derived CDR1 and CDR2 are MDHEN and SYDVKM. The V segment lost 4 bases and the J segment 4 bases; nucleotides outside the gene matches: 7. This CDR3 has 15 amino acids. DNA for the CDR3: TGTGCCAGCAGTTCCCGGGACAGGGACGGAGAGACCCAGTACTTC. Protein sequence: CASSSRDRDGETQYF.

This clonotype appeared once. This rearrangement joins TRBV20-1 to TRBJ2-1, with D possibly TRBD2 on 5 matching bases. Between the trimmed V and J ends, which lost 5 bases and 8 bases, there was a span of 19 bases. The CDR3 spans 14 residues. Looked up from germline, CDR1 is DFQATT and CDR2 is SNEGSKA (reference sequence). CDR3 in DNA: TGCAGTGCTCCTCGTACTAGTCTCATCTATGAGCAGTTCTTC. It translates to CSAPRTSLIYEQFF.

This clonotype was counted at least ten times. V usage is TRBV18 and J usage is TRBJ2-1; 7 nucleotides align to TRBD2. The V and J ends lost 4 bases and 6 bases, in that order; junction bases with no gene match: 6. The germline gives CDR1 KGHSH, CDR2 LQKENI. The CDR3 covers 14 residues. The CDR3 region is CASSLRRGVNEQFF. In DNA form, the CDR3 reads TGTGCCAGCTCACTTCGCCGGGGGGTCAATGAGCAGTTCTTC.

This clonotype was seen a handful of times. The rearrangement joins TRBV24-1 to TRBJ2-5; no clear D. Germline CDR1 and CDR2: KGHDR and SFDVKD. Trimming removed 6 bases at V and 1 base at J, with 11 bases between. This CDR3 contains 14 residues. DNA for the CDR3: TGTGCCACCAGTCCAGCCGGACCCCAAGAGACCCAGTACTTC. It codes for CATSPAGPQETQYF.

This sequence joins TRBV3-1 and TRBJ2-1, with D perhaps TRBD2 (5 bases). The V gene lost 4 bases and the J gene lost 2 bases, with 15 bases spanning the gap. The CDR3 spans 16 residues. Germline CDR1 reads LGHDT; CDR2 reads YNNKEL (reference sequence). This CDR3 is CASSPSLSGPYNEQFF. CDR3 nucleotides: TGTGCCAGCAGCCCAAGCCTAAGCGGCCCCTACAATGAGCAGTTCTTC.

This chain links TRBV12-3 or TRBV12-4 with TRBJ2-4; possible D gene TRBD1, 7 bases. This CDR3 is built from 12 residues. V lost 3 bases to trimming and J lost 14 bases, with 14 bases between them. Written as DNA, the CDR3 is TGTGCCAGCAGTTTTGGGGCAGGGGGGAAGTACTTC. It specifies CASSFGAGGKYF.

The genes are TRBV9 and TRBJ2-5, with 12 bases identical to TRBD2. The CDR3 is made up of 14 amino acids. Per germline, CDR1 SGDLS and CDR2 YYNGEE. V was pared by 5 bases and J by 5 bases, with 4 bases of the junction left unmatched. In DNA, the CDR3 is TGTGCCAGCAGTCCTAGCGGGAGGGCCGAGACCCAGTACTTC. It specifies CASSPSGRAETQYF.

This clonotype was counted ten times or more. A junction boundary mismatches the germline segment, possibly from a read error. The chain has TRBV4-1 and TRBJ1-6; 9 bases are shared with TRBD1. CDR1 and CDR2 from the germline V gene are MGHRA and YSYEKL. CDR3 size: 15 residues. The CDR3 DNA is TGCGCCAGCAGACAAGGACAGGGGCGTAATTCACCCCTCCACTTT. Protein sequence: CASRQGQGRNSPLHF.

This clonotype was observed at least ten times. J is TRBJ2-7 and V is TRBV6-2 or TRBV6-3, with 8 bases aligning to TRBD1. The CDR3 covers 15 residues. The V gene's germline CDR1 is MNHEY and CDR2 SVGEGT. J gave up 3 bases and V 9 bases, and 13 bases lay outside the gene matches. The CDR3: CASTDRGQGIYEQYF. In DNA, the CDR3 is TGTGCCAGTACCGATCGAGGACAGGGTATCTACGAGCAGTACTTC.

This clonotype was found many times. The chain employs TRBV18 and TRBJ2-7; a weak D match, TRBD1 (6 bases). Per germline, CDR1 KGHSH and CDR2 LQKENI. The CDR3 has 14 amino acids. Deletions cut 0 bases from V and 1 base from J, with 7 bases between. The CDR3 sequence: CASSPPTGSYEQYF. CDR3 DNA sequence: TGTGCCAGCTCACCACCGACAGGTTCCTACGAGCAGTACTTC.

The chain employs TRBV27 and TRBJ2-2, with 10 bases fitting TRBD2. This CDR3 has 15 residues. Trimming took 4 bases from V and 6 from J; bases not matched to a gene: 5. Looked up from germline, CDR1 is MNHEY and CDR2 is SMNVEV (reference sequence). The CDR3 coding sequence is TGTGCCAGCAGTTCCGTAGCGGGAGGTGCCGGGGAGCTGTTTTTT. This translates into CASSSVAGGAGELFF.

This sequence joins TRBV29-1 and TRBJ1-6; D is unresolved. Germline lookup yields CDR1 SQVTM and CDR2 ANQGSEA. V lost 5 bases and J lost 7, with 12 bases in between. The CDR3 contains 13 residues. The CDR3 protein is CSVRWAGNSPLHF. The CDR3 DNA is TGCAGCGTTAGATGGGCTGGGAATTCACCCCTCCACTTT.

As regards this clonotype: This may be a read error, as it is one base from a much larger clone. The CDR3 sequence: CASSYSELYNEQFF. The CDR3 region has the DNA TGTGCCAGCAGTTACTCGGAACTCTACAATGAGCAGTTCTTC. This chain connects TRBV7-2 to TRBJ2-1; D remains ambiguous. The CDR3 runs to 14 residues. The germline CDR1 and CDR2 sequences are SGHTA and FQGNSA. The V end lost 6 bases, the J end lost 3 bases, and 12 bases lay between the germline ends.

This clonotype was observed many times. This chain uses TRBV28 with TRBJ2-7; possible D gene TRBD2, 5 bases. Looked up from germline, CDR1 is MDHEN and CDR2 is SYDVKM. The CDR3 has 13 residues. V was pared by 5 bases and J by 3 bases, with 11 bases between. This CDR3 reads CASSSGDFYEQYF. The CDR3 bases are TGTGCCAGCAGTAGCGGAGACTTCTACGAGCAGTACTTC.

In its sample, this clonotype was seen a few times. This chain connects TRBV5-1 to TRBJ1-4; D gene ambiguous. The CDR3 has 14 residues. V lost 4 bases and J lost 6, with 13 bases in between. Germline CDR1 is SGHRS and CDR2 is YFSETQ. This CDR3 is CASSTGFTYEKLFF. In DNA form, the CDR3 reads TGCGCCAGCAGCACGGGGTTTACCTATGAAAAACTGTTTTTT.

This clonotype was seen ten or more times. V is TRBV20-1 and J is TRBJ2-1; D is perhaps TRBD2 (5 bases). V was clipped by 4 bases and J by 7 bases, with 11 bases between them. The CDR3 totals 12 residues. Germline V gene data show CDR1 as DFQATT and CDR2 as SNEGSKA (reference sequence). The DNA for the CDR3 is TGCAGTGCTATTGAGGGTGAAAATGAGCAGTTCTTC. Translation: CSAIEGENEQFF.

With respect to this clonotype: The junction and the germline gene differ at one end; a read error may be behind it. The rearrangement uses TRBV28 and TRBJ2-7; no reliable D call. The CDR3 consists of 12 residues. The germline V gene encodes CDR1 MDHEN and CDR2 SYDVKM. CDR3 nucleotides: TGTACCAGCAGCTTAACGCCTTACGAGCAGTACTTC. This codes for CTSSLTPYEQYF.

This clonotype appeared once. V is TRBV6-7 and J is TRBJ2-7, with 7 positions matching TRBD2. TRBV6-7 is treated as an ORF (open reading frame) with a function not yet certain. This CDR3 has 18 amino acids. The J segment lost 7 bases and the V segment lost 5 bases, leaving 23 bases of the junction unmatched. CDR3 in DNA: TGTGCCAGCAGTCGACCTGACGGAGAACGGGAGGTATGGAGGGAGCAGTACTTC. Its protein is CASSRPDGEREVWREQYF.

The chain carries TRBV10-3 and TRBJ2-3; D tentatively reads TRBD1 or TRBD2 (5 bases each). This CDR3 is 18 amino acids long. V was pared by 0 bases and J by 6 bases, with 22 bases between. Germline V gene data show CDR1 as ENHRY and CDR2 as SYGVKD. The CDR3 nucleotides are TGTGCCATCAGTGAGTCGAGGGGCCGGGCCCGGAATAGGGATACGCAGTATTTT. Translation gives CAISESRGRARNRDTQYF.

This clonotype was seen ten or more times. The chain recombines TRBV12-3 or TRBV12-4 with TRBJ2-5; D assignment may be TRBD1 or TRBD2 (5 bases each). The CDR3 consists of 12 residues. Trimming left V 8 bases short and J 10 bases short, with 17 bases between. The CDR3 region has the DNA TGTGCCAGCCGGGACGGGTCGGCCTACCAGTACTTC. Encoded protein: CASRDGSAYQYF.

CDR3 loop: CASNVALLHNEQFF. For the CDR3, the DNA is TGTGCCAGTAATGTCGCCCTACTCCACAATGAGCAGTTCTTC. This chain joins TRBV19 and TRBJ2-1; D is unresolved. V was pared by 7 bases and J by 5 bases, with 15 bases between. CDR3 length: 14 amino acids. CDR1 is LNHDA and CDR2 is SQIVND in the germline V gene (reference sequence).

This clonotype was counted many times. The rearrangement joins TRBV5-1 to TRBJ1-5; D is unresolved. Germline V gene lookup returns CDR1 SGHRS and CDR2 YFSETQ. The CDR3 sequence is 15 residues long. V lost 4 bases, J lost 6 bases, and 17 bases lay in between. The DNA of the CDR3 is TGCGCCAGCAGCCCCGACGGGGAGGCAAGTCAGCCCCAGCATTTT. Its translation is CASSPDGEASQPQHF. Looking up the rest from reference TRBV5-1 and TRBJ1-5 gives the full variable domain: KAGVTQTPRYLIKTRGQQVTLSCSPISGHRSVSWYQQTPGQGLQFLFEYFSETQRNKGNFPGRFSGRQFSNSRSEMNVSTLELGDSALYLCASSPDGEASQPQHFGDGTRLSIL.

This clonotype was found a few times. Given a much more abundant clone one base away, this may be a read error. The chain joins TRBV28 to TRBJ2-3; unclear D gene. Germline CDR1 MDHEN, CDR2 SYDVKM. This CDR3 contains 12 residues. Trimming pared 7 bases from V and 0 bases from J, leaving 5 bases between. The CDR3 DNA reads as TGTGCCAGCACGGCTAGCACAGATACGCAGTATTTT. Its translation: CASTASTDTQYF.

V usage is TRBV6-6 and J usage is TRBJ2-3; D perhaps matches TRBD2 (5 bases). The CDR3 loop spans 15 amino acids. Germline CDR1 is MNHNY and CDR2 is SVGAGI (reference sequence). Trimming stripped 0 bases from V and 0 bases from J, with 7 bases between. The CDR3, as DNA: TGTGCCAGCAGTTACTCACGGGATAGCACAGATACGCAGTATTTT. It specifies CASSYSRDSTDTQYF.

Concerning this clonotype: This sequence may be a read error, since a much larger clone differs from it by one base. V is TRBV6-9 and J is TRBJ2-3; D not certain. The V end was cut by 3 bases, the J end by 5 bases, with 18 bases between. CDR1 and CDR2 from the germline V gene are MNHGY and SVAAGI. CDR3 length equals 16 residues. For the CDR3, the DNA is TGTGCCAGCAGTTACCGAATGGGGATTAGAGGAGATACGCAGTATTTT. Translating it yields CASSYRMGIRGDTQYF.

In this sample, this clonotype turned up a few times. The chain has TRBV5-1 and TRBJ2-5, with 8 nucleotides matching TRBD2. Germline assignment: CDR1 SGHRS and CDR2 YFSETQ. CDR3 length: 15 amino acids. Trimming at V came to 3 bases and at J to 4 bases, leaving 8 bases not matched to a gene. The CDR3 spells CASSSGLGAGETQYF. CDR3 bases: TGCGCCAGCAGCTCGGGACTAGGAGCGGGAGAGACCCAGTACTTC. The full variable domain, its missing parts supplied by reference TRBV5-1 and TRBJ2-5, is KAGVTQTPRYLIKTRGQQVTLSCSPISGHRSVSWYQQTPGQGLQFLFEYFSETQRNKGNFPGRFSGRQFSNSRSEMNVSTLELGDSALYLCASSSGLGAGETQYFGPGTRLLVL.

In this sample, this clonotype turned up a few times. The chain employs TRBV19 and TRBJ2-1, with TRBD1 as a possible D gene (6 bases). V shed 8 bases and J shed 2 bases, with 10 bases lying between them. The CDR3 length is 13 residues. CDR1 is LNHDA, CDR2 SQIVND, per germline (reference sequence). The CDR3 spells CASATGPYNEQFF. DNA of the CDR3: TGTGCCAGTGCAACAGGGCCCTACAATGAGCAGTTCTTC.

There are a few counts of this clonotype. The chain has TRBV27 and TRBJ2-1; D may be TRBD1 or TRBD2 (7 bases each). Deletions cut 4 bases from V and 7 bases from J, with 14 bases between. Germline CDR1 MNHEY, CDR2 SMNVEV (reference sequence). This CDR3 spans 14 amino acids. The CDR3 reads CASSSVRGGNEQFF. The CDR3 region has the DNA TGTGCCAGCAGTTCTGTCAGGGGGGGAAATGAGCAGTTCTTC.